This TCR beta chain was sequenced during a study of OX40 agonist ivuxolimab in advanced cancers. As for the study in general: Participants could have had prior anti-PD-1, anti-PD-L1 or anti-CTLA-4 therapy, and 40% had some.

Here immunoSEQ multiplex PCR was the method, and the copy in TCRdb shows in-frame clones only, minus some. The sample lists some 81,000 clones, 75% to 85% occurring once. This CDR3 contains 15 residues. Germline CDR1 is SGHVS and CDR2 is FNYEAQ. Trimming shortened V by 4 bases and J by 4 bases, and 14 bases separated the two germline ends. Patients had blood sampled at baseline and again on cycle 4 day 1 and cycle 7 day 1. This specimen was CD4+ or CD8+ T cells sorted from blood, taken in a trial of the OX40 agonist ivuxolimab. The receptor comes from an adult with an advanced solid tumor such as melanoma, head and neck, liver or kidney cancer. The chain uses TRBV7-6 and TRBJ1-3, with D maybe TRBD1 (5 bases). Here the CDR3 DNA reads TGTGCCAGCAGCTCCGGTTCCAGGGTCGGAAACACCATATATTTT. This codes for CASSSGSRVGNTIYF.